This TCR beta chain was documented in a study of blood T cell repertoires in COVID-19. In germline, CDR1 is SGDLS, CDR2 YYNGEE. Deletions cut 0 bases from V and 1 base from J, with 11 bases between. CDR3 length: 15 residues. One Seattle source followed patients from active infection through their disease course. Assay: immunoSEQ multiplex PCR; the TCRdb copy retains only in-frame clones and omits some. The sample includes 80,000 to 100,000 clones, roughly 70% of them seen just once. The clonotype comes from a man between 70 and 80 years old with COVID-19, enrolled during active disease. Sequences were obtained from peripheral blood. This sequence joins TRBV9 and TRBJ2-7; no reliable D call. The CDR3 protein is CASSVDPGSSYEQYF. CDR3 in DNA: TGTGCCAGCAGCGTAGACCCGGGTTCTTCCTACGAGCAGTACTTC.